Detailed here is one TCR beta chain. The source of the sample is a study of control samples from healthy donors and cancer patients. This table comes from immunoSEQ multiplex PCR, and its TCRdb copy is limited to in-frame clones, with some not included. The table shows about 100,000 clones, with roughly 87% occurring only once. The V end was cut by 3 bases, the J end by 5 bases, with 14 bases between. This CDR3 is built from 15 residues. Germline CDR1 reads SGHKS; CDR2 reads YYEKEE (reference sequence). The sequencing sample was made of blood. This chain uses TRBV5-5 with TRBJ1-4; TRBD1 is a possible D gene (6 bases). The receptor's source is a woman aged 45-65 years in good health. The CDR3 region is CASSWEGGINEKLFF. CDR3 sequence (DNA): TGTGCCAGCAGCTGGGAAGGGGGAATCAATGAAAAACTGTTTTTT.